These T cell receptor beta chains were read from a single sample in a study of yellow fever vaccine responses in identical twins. TCRdb re-called the RT-PCR reads with MiXCR, one entry per CDR3 protein. The data contain about 19,000 distinct CDR3 sequences, less than 75% of them singletons. The sample consisted of T cells from blood (PBMCs), unsorted or a sorted subset (not recorded which), taken before or after yellow fever vaccination (not recorded which). The receptors stem from a young woman who received the yellow fever vaccine. Both conserved end residues are part of each CDR3. D genes are given only for firm matches.

d_call: TRBD2
j_call: TRBJ2-1
v_call: TRBV5-5
cdr3_aa: CASSLRLADNEQFF

d_call: TRBD1
j_call: TRBJ2-7
v_call: TRBV20-1
cdr3_aa: CSASWDREVEQYF

d_call: .
j_call: TRBJ2-1
v_call: TRBV2
cdr3_aa: CASSTYLDNEQFF

d_call: TRBD2
j_call: TRBJ2-1
v_call: TRBV13
cdr3_aa: CASSLVGLAGGPYNEQFF

d_call: TRBD2
j_call: TRBJ2-1
v_call: TRBV11-3
cdr3_aa: CASIPGGLDNEQFF

d_call: .
j_call: TRBJ2-1
v_call: TRBV6-5
cdr3_aa: CASSYRGFYNEQFF

d_call: TRBD2
j_call: TRBJ2-1
v_call: TRBV7-6
cdr3_aa: CASSLYSGSGNEQFF

d_call: .
j_call: TRBJ2-1
v_call: TRBV4-2
cdr3_aa: CASSQDRNAYNEQFF

d_call: TRBD1
j_call: TRBJ1-5
v_call: TRBV5-1
cdr3_aa: CASSLTGQENQPQHF

d_call: TRBD2
j_call: TRBJ2-3
v_call: TRBV29-1
cdr3_aa: CSVKGVLAGGQGTQYF

d_call: TRBD2
j_call: TRBJ2-1
v_call: TRBV12-3/TRBV12-4
cdr3_aa: CASGGDNEQFF

d_call: .
j_call: TRBJ2-7
v_call: TRBV4-2
cdr3_aa: CASSPQTGPDSSYEQYF

d_call: TRBD1
j_call: TRBJ1-1
v_call: TRBV7-6
cdr3_aa: CASSYRGRDTEAFF

d_call: .
j_call: TRBJ2-7
v_call: TRBV7-8
cdr3_aa: CASSPAYEQYF

d_call: .
j_call: TRBJ2-1
v_call: TRBV11-3
cdr3_aa: CASSLFDWHTGGYNEQFF

d_call: .
j_call: TRBJ2-1
v_call: TRBV4-1
cdr3_aa: CASSQDAAEAYNEQFF

d_call: .
j_call: TRBJ2-4
v_call: TRBV21-1
cdr3_aa: CASSYRPGWDIQYF

d_call: .
j_call: TRBJ2-5
v_call: TRBV13
cdr3_aa: CASSLDPIQGETQYF

d_call: .
j_call: TRBJ1-2
v_call: TRBV29-1
cdr3_aa: CSVDGQINYGYTF

d_call: .
j_call: TRBJ2-3
v_call: TRBV2
cdr3_aa: CASSEEGIRTDTQYF

d_call: .
j_call: TRBJ2-7
v_call: TRBV2
cdr3_aa: CASSEEWQASLEQYF

d_call: .
j_call: TRBJ1-1
v_call: TRBV2
cdr3_aa: CASQVRQSNTEAFF

d_call: .
j_call: TRBJ2-6
v_call: TRBV2
cdr3_aa: CASSDSGANVLTF

d_call: TRBD1
j_call: TRBJ1-1
v_call: TRBV2
cdr3_aa: CASSEWNMGQGPEAFF